This T cell receptor (beta chain) emerged from a study of radiotherapy plus CTLA-4 blockade in lung cancer. This CDR3 is 14 amino acids long. Germline V CDR1 and CDR2: MGHDK, SYGVNS. Trimming cost V 3 bases and J 10 bases, with 16 bases left between them. The repertoire was sequenced with immunoSEQ multiplex PCR; TCRdb's copy has only in-frame clones and lacks some. The sample holds tens of thousands of clones; 80% to 85% are singletons and the top ten take 0.75% to 0.85%. This rearrangement joins TRBV25-1 to TRBJ2-1, with D possibly being TRBD1 or TRBD2 (5 bases each). This material consisted of peripheral blood, taken from a patient treated with radiotherapy plus ipilimumab. The TCR was taken from a human donor with non-small cell lung cancer who had stable disease on radiotherapy plus ipilimumab. CDR3: CASSDGALIREQFF. The CDR3 DNA reads TGTGCCAGCAGTGACGGGGCTCTAATCCGGGAGCAGTTCTTC. Based on the CDR3 plus reference TRBV25-1 and TRBJ2-1, the full variable domain is EADIYQTPRYLVIGTGKKITLECSQTMGHDKMYWYQQDPGMELHLIHYSYGVNSTEKGDLSSESTVSRIRTEHFPLTLESARPSHTSQYLCASSDGALIREQFFGPGTRLTVL.